Listed here is a single T cell receptor (beta chain). Its antigen is unidentified. A read error may explain this, as a much larger clone is one base away. Preparation of the bulk TCR libraries relied on previously described methods and listed TCR primers. TCRdb re-derived calls from the PCR reads in MiXCR, one entry per CDR3 protein. The top ten clones hold roughly 0.8% of a sample with over 65,000 distinct CDR3 sequences, approximately 23% of them seen once. V lost 0 bases and J lost 1; bases outside the gene matches: 14. This CDR3 is 19 amino acids long. This record belongs to a study of molecular identifiers for immune sequencing clone quantification. Study overall: Five aliquots were made in replicates from the RNA of approximately 20,000 or 98,000 naive CD8 cells, and four were sequenced. General study findings and limits: Underestimated sizes of highly expanded clones could result from identical TCR molecules that share a barcode.

Libraries for naive CD8 T cells, which were made from approximately 20,000 to 1,000,000 sorted cells, drew on 10%, 30% or 50% of the RNA. This receptor was identified in a human donor in good health. Some libraries in this study had Jurkat cell RNA spiked in. Sequenced input: naive CD8+ T cells from blood, with Jurkat cell RNA spiked in. The sample's subset: FACS-sorted CD8+CD4-CCR7+CD45RA+ naive T cells. The gene calls are TRBV12-3 or TRBV12-4 and TRBJ2-5, with 7 bases identical to TRBD1. Here the CDR3 reads CASSLALLRSRTGQETQYF. CDR3 DNA: TGTGCCAGCAGTTTAGCCCTATTGAGGTCGAGGACAGGCCAAGAGACCCAGTACTTC.